Listed here is a single T cell receptor beta chain. Germline lookup yields CDR1 MNHEY and CDR2 SMNVEV (reference sequence). V was trimmed by 0 bases and J by 4 bases, leaving 17 bases between them. The CDR3 contains 17 residues. The source of the sample is a study of blood T cell repertoires in COVID-19. Study summary: Sites in the United States, Italy and Spain provided acute and convalescent COVID-19 samples. The analysed material was cDNA or gDNA that came from T cells, B-cell-depleted T cells, or PBMCs.

Study processing details: Amplification with reference gene primers provided the estimates of nucleated cell counts. This table comes from immunoSEQ multiplex PCR, and its TCRdb copy is limited to in-frame clones, with some not included. V and J calls and clone size are copied from that table; D and trimming were computed from the DNA. The data show roughly 150,000 clones, 70% to 90% seen once. This TCR came from a man in his forties or fifties with acute or convalescent COVID-19. Sequencing was done on a sample of peripheral blood. The genes are TRBV27 and TRBJ2-3; the D is unclear. The CDR3 region has the DNA TGTGCCAGCAGTTTATCGATGGCGACATCACGGCCAGATACGCAGTATTTT. The encoded protein is CASSLSMATSRPDTQYF.